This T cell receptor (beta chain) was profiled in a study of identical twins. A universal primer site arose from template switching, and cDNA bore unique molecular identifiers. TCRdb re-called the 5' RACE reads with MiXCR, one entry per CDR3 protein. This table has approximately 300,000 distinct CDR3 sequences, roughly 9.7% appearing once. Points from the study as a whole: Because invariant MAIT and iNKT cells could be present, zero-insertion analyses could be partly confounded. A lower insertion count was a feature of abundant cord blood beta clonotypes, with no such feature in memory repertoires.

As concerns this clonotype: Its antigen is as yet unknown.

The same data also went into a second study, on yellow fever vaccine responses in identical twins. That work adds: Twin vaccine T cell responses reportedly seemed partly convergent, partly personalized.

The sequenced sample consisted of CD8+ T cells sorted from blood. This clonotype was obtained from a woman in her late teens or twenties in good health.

The CDR3 loop reads CASSQDRGLTYNDYNEQFF. The DNA for the CDR3 is TGTGCCAGCAGCCAAGATCGGGGACTTACATATAACGACTACAATGAGCAGTTCTTC. The chain carries TRBV3-1 and TRBJ2-1, with a weak D call TRBD2 (6 bases). V was clipped by 0 bases and J by 3 bases, with 21 bases between them. Germline V gene data show CDR1 as LGHDT and CDR2 as YNNKEL (reference sequence). The CDR3 runs to 19 residues.